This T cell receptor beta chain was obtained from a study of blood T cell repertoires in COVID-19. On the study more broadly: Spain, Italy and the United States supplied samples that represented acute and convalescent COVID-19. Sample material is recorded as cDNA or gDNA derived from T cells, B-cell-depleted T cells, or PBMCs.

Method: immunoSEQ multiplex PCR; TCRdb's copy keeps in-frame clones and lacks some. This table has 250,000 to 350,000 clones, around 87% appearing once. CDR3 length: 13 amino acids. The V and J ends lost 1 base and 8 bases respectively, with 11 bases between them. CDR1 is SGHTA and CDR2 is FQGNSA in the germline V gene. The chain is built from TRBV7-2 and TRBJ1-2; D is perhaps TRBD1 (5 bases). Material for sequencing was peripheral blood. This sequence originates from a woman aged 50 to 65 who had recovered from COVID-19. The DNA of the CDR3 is TGTGCCAGCAGCTTAGGCCAGGGAAACGGCTACACCTTC. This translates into CASSLGQGNGYTF.